This TCR beta chain emerged from a study of T-cell reconstitution after alpha-beta-depleted transplantation in children. The library targeted TCRbeta and was prepared with unique molecular identifiers. TCRdb fed the PCR reads into MiXCR, producing one record per CDR3 protein. The table includes fewer than 750,000 distinct CDR3 sequences, about a quarter detected once. Per germline, CDR1 DFQATT and CDR2 SNEGSKA (reference sequence). V was pared by 3 bases and J by 8 bases, with 9 bases of the junction left unmatched. The CDR3 is 15 amino acids. About this clonotype: Its antigen is not identified.

Study-wide results and limits: T cells produced anew were the main source of T-cell counts and diversity one year after transplant. At around two months after transplant, the alpha-beta T cells were reportedly derived from several hundred expanded clones that came from non-depleted graft cells. Surviving recipient T cells and thymic progenitors accounted for the high day-60 TCRbeta diversity observed in some patients.

The source material was PBMCs, sampled before TCRalphabeta/CD19-depleted stem cell transplant. V usage is TRBV20-1 and J usage is TRBJ2-1; 11 nucleotides agree with TRBD2. The TCR sequence derives from a boy in the first two years of life with Wiskott-Aldrich syndrome, due to receive a stem cell transplant. CDR3 sequence: CSASPGVAGGYEQFF. CDR3 DNA sequence: TGCAGTGCTAGTCCCGGGGTAGCGGGAGGGTATGAGCAGTTCTTC.